What follows are 15 T cell receptor beta chains derived from one specimen sequenced in a study of beta chain features in type 1 diabetes. Study-wide points: Significant though moderate, a shortening of TCRB CDR3s appeared in all four CD4+ subsets of Type 1 diabetes patients.

No cognate antigen is known for these TCRs. The investigators reverse transcribed all of the isolated RNA, so they sequenced expressed TCRB transcripts. TCRdb keeps only in-frame clones here, not all; method: immunoSEQ multiplex PCR. The profile shows hundreds of thousands of clones, over 11% of them singletons. Input material: naive CD4+ T cells from blood. Receptor source: a man younger than 35 with type 1 diabetes.

CDR3 nucleotides: TGTGCCAGCAGCACCGGGACAGTCAATGGCTACACCTTC. This gives the protein CASSTGTVNGYTF. The V and J genes are TRBV7-6 and TRBJ1-2; TRBD1 agrees at 7 bases. CDR3 size: 13 residues. Trimming cost V 5 bases and J 6 bases; bases outside gene matches: 6. The germline V gene has CDR1 SGHVS and CDR2 FNYEAQ.

Comment on this clone: The junction does not match germline at one end; this may be a read error. This chain joins TRBV30 and TRBJ1-4; D perhaps matches TRBD1 (5 bases). Germline V CDR1 and CDR2: GTSNPN, SVGIG (reference sequence). The CDR3 sequence is 12 residues long. DNA of the CDR3: TGTGCCTGGAGTGTACTGTCCGGGGCGCGTGAATTT. Translation: CAWSVLSGAREF.

V usage is TRBV9 and J usage is TRBJ1-5, with TRBD1 matching 7 bases. Germline V gene sequence: CDR1 SGDLS, CDR2 YYNGEE. CDR3 size: 14 residues. V lost 3 bases to trimming and J lost 2 bases; unmatched junction nucleotides: 2. In DNA form, the CDR3 reads TGTGCCAGCAGCGCAGACAGGGGCAATCAGCCCCAGCATTTT. It yields the protein CASSADRGNQPQHF.

This clone was picked up a small number of times. The chain recombines TRBV7-9 with TRBJ2-7; D might be TRBD1 (6 bases). V was trimmed by 8 bases and J by 5 bases, leaving 13 bases between them. The germline CDR1 and CDR2 sequences are SEHNR and FQNEAQ (reference sequence). The CDR3 has 12 residues. The CDR3 sequence: CASGDRSNEQYF. CDR3 nucleotides: TGTGCCAGCGGAGACAGGTCCAACGAGCAGTACTTC.

The chain uses TRBV2 and TRBJ2-1; 7 bases are a match to TRBD1. Germline values: CDR1 SNHLY, CDR2 FYNNEI. J gave up 2 bases and V 6 bases, and 1 base lay outside the gene matches. This CDR3 comprises 13 residues. CDR3 sequence: CASRTGAYNEQFF. CDR3 sequence (DNA): TGTGCCAGCAGAACAGGGGCCTACAATGAGCAGTTCTTC.

The chain employs TRBV2 and TRBJ2-7; 12 bases are a match to TRBD2. CDR3 size: 12 residues. CDR1 is SNHLY, CDR2 FYNNEI, per germline. Unmatched junction bases numbered 6, after V lost 5 bases and J lost 13 bases. CDR3 region: CASSLTSGSCYF. CDR3 coding DNA: TGTGCCAGCAGTCTGACTAGCGGGAGTTGCTACTTC.

This clone appeared once. The V gene is TRBV7-2, the J gene TRBJ2-6, with unresolved D. The germline CDR1 and CDR2 sequences are SGHTA and FQGNSA. V was shortened by 7 bases and J by 0 bases, with 19 bases between the two germline ends. This CDR3 contains 18 residues. The CDR3 DNA is TGTGCCAGCACCTTTTCATTTACAGCGAGCTCTGGGGCCAACGTCCTGACTTTC. It specifies CASTFSFTASSGANVLTF.

The V and J genes are TRBV7-9 and TRBJ2-3; 8 nucleotides agree with TRBD2. V trimming: 2 bases; J trimming: 3 bases; junction bases outside the gene matches: 10. The germline V gene encodes CDR1 SEHNR and CDR2 FQNEAQ (reference sequence). The length of the CDR3 is 17 residues. The CDR3 here is CASSLIPGGPGTDTQYF. The CDR3 DNA reads TGTGCCAGCAGCTTAATCCCGGGAGGGCCGGGGACAGATACGCAGTATTTT.

This chain links TRBV10-3 with TRBJ2-3, with 11 bases identical to TRBD2. V was clipped by 6 bases and J by 2 bases; unmatched bases: 4. Germline CDR1 ENHRY, CDR2 SYGVKD. The CDR3 contains 15 residues. The CDR3 region is CAIRGSGGATDTQYF. The CDR3 coding sequence is TGTGCCATCAGAGGTAGCGGGGGGGCCACAGATACGCAGTATTTT.

This clone has just a few counts. The chain employs TRBV29-1 and TRBJ1-1; D is unresolved. The CDR3 spans 12 residues. Germline lookup yields CDR1 SQVTM and CDR2 ANQGSEA. V lost 4 bases and J 11 bases, leaving 17 bases between the germline ends. The CDR3 nucleotides are TGCAGCGTTGGGGGAGACCCCCGCGGGGCTTTCTTT. It codes for CSVGGDPRGAFF.

The chain couples TRBV11-2 to TRBJ2-1; the D is unclear. This CDR3 has 12 residues. Germline V gene lookup returns CDR1 SGHAT and CDR2 FQNNGV. Trimming took off 0 bases at V and 12 bases at J, with 9 bases between the two ends. CDR3 protein: CASSLESRGQFF. The CDR3 DNA sequence: TGTGCCAGCAGCTTAGAGTCACGCGGGCAGTTCTTC.

The chain links TRBV5-4 to TRBJ1-6; D may be TRBD1 (5 bases). Trimming left V 8 bases short and J 7 bases short, with 16 bases between. The germline V gene has CDR1 SGHNT and CDR2 YYREEE (reference sequence). This CDR3 is built from 14 residues. CDR3 in amino acids: CASTDSHPNSPLHF. The CDR3 bases are TGTGCCAGTACTGACAGCCACCCAAATTCACCCCTCCACTTT.

The CDR3 spells CASSSLGGDQPQHF. The CDR3 DNA reads as TGTGCCAGCAGCTCTCTGGGGGGAGATCAGCCCCAGCATTTT. The rearrangement joins TRBV7-9 to TRBJ1-5, with a possible D match to TRBD1 (5 bases). The CDR3 covers 14 residues. V was shortened by 4 bases and J by 5 bases, with 12 bases between the two germline ends. Germline loops: CDR1 SEHNR, CDR2 FQNEAQ (reference sequence).

The J gene is TRBJ2-1, the V gene TRBV9; TRBD1 might be the D (5 bases). The CDR3 runs 13 residues. V gave up 0 bases and J gave up 14 bases, with 15 bases separating them. From germline, CDR1 is SGDLS and CDR2 YYNGEE. This CDR3 reads CASSVEGVDRKFF. In nucleotides, the CDR3 is TGTGCCAGCAGCGTAGAAGGGGTGGATAGGAAGTTCTTC.

There are a few counts of this clone. V usage is TRBV29-1 and J usage is TRBJ1-1, with TRBD1 matching 9 bases. This CDR3 region has 13 residues. The germline gives CDR1 SQVTM, CDR2 ANQGSEA. The V gene end was trimmed by 7 bases and the J gene end by 5 bases; junction bases not matched to a gene: 8. As DNA, the CDR3 is TGCAGCGCCACGGGACAGGGAGGAACTGAAGCTTTCTTT. Amino acid sequence: CSATGQGGTEAFF.